This T cell receptor beta chain was identified in a study of shared clonotypes between healthy human individuals. CDR1 SGHTS and CDR2 YDEGEE come from the germline V gene. V was cut by 5 bases and J by 3 bases, with 11 bases left in between. This CDR3 is 13 amino acids long. General study results and limits: Clonotypes not shared had lower generation probabilities than those common to all four donors.

TCRdb keeps only in-frame clones here, not all; method: immunoSEQ multiplex PCR. The sample lists 500,000 or so clones, about 96% occurring once. Remarks on this clone: The antigen is not known.

This TCR was recovered from a woman aged 30 to 39 in good health. Material for sequencing was naive CD4+ T cells sorted from blood. Subset defined: CD45RA+ positively selected. V is TRBV5-8 and J is TRBJ1-1, with D perhaps matching TRBD1 (5 bases). Written as DNA, the CDR3 is TGTGCCAGCAGTCGATTAGGGGACACTGAAGCTTTCTTT. This translates into CASSRLGDTEAFF.